A single sample gave rise to the 28 T cell receptor beta chains below, sequenced in a study of graft-versus-host responses after intestinal transplantation. Here immunoSEQ multiplex PCR was the method, and the copy in TCRdb shows in-frame clones only, minus some. The table includes around 71,000 clones, 80% to 95% detected once. The sample here was bone marrow, taken approximately 740 days after intestinal transplantation. These receptors all come from a human patient who received an intestinal transplant, so some T cells may come from the graft donor.

The genes are TRBV7-9 and TRBJ1-6; no clear D gene. Trimming cost V 2 bases and J 4 bases, with 9 bases left between them. The CDR3 totals 15 residues. Germline V lookup: CDR1 SEHNR, CDR2 FQNEAQ (reference sequence). The CDR3 DNA reads TGTGCCAGCAGCTTACTCTCGCAGTATAATTCACCCCTCCACTTT. It is translated as CASSLLSQYNSPLHF. The full variable domain, completed using reference TRBV7-9 and TRBJ1-6, is DTGVSQNPRHKITKRGQNVTFRCDPISEHNRLYWYRQTLGQGPEFLTYFQNEAQLEKSRLLSDRFSAERPKGSFSTLEIQRTEQGDSAMYLCASSLLSQYNSPLHFGNGTRLTVT.

The V call is TRBV27, the J call TRBJ1-5, with D possibly being TRBD1 (5 bases). Trimming pared 3 bases from V and 5 bases from J, leaving 14 bases between. Germline values: CDR1 MNHEY, CDR2 SMNVEV (reference sequence). The CDR3 spans 15 residues. CDR3 in DNA: TGTGCCAGCAGTTTTGATTCGGAGGGGCATCAGCCCCAGCATTTT. It is translated as CASSFDSEGHQPQHF.

Here the CDR3 DNA reads TGCGCCAGCAGCCAAGTAGGACTAGCGGGCCGGGAGCAGTACTTC. Residues: CASSQVGLAGREQYF. The chain has TRBV4-1 and TRBJ2-7, with 11 bases aligning to TRBD2. In germline, CDR1 is MGHRA, CDR2 YSYEKL. CDR3 size: 15 residues. The ends lost 1 base at V and 7 bases at J; junction bases unmatched: 6.

The chain's CDR3 is CASSSLVFGTSGGELFF. DNA for the CDR3: TGTGCCAGCAGCTCCCTGGTGTTCGGGACCAGCGGAGGGGAGCTGTTTTTT. This chain links TRBV5-6 with TRBJ2-2, with D perhaps given as TRBD1 or TRBD2 (5 bases each). The V end was cut by 3 bases, the J end by 8 bases, with 23 bases between. The CDR3 extends over 17 amino acids. Germline V gene sequence: CDR1 SGHDT, CDR2 YYEEEE.

This chain uses TRBV6-1 with TRBJ2-7, with D unresolved. This CDR3 contains 12 residues. The ends were cut back, 5 bases at V and 2 bases at J, with 7 bases in the middle. CDR1 and CDR2 (germline): MNHNS, SASEGT. The CDR3 loop is CASSLYAYEQYF. CDR3 DNA sequence: TGTGCCAGCAGTCTATATGCCTACGAGCAGTACTTC.

The CDR3 nucleotides are TGTGCCAGCAGTATCCCCGGACACACAGATACGCAGTATTTT. It translates to CASSIPGHTDTQYF. The V and J genes are TRBV27 and TRBJ2-3, with a weak D call TRBD1 (5 bases). The CDR3 length is 14 residues. The V and J ends lost 5 bases and 2 bases respectively, with 11 bases between them. Looked up from germline, CDR1 is MNHEY and CDR2 is SMNVEV (reference sequence).

The J gene is TRBJ2-3, the V gene TRBV27; no reliable D call. The germline CDR1 and CDR2 sequences are MNHEY and SMNVEV (reference sequence). The CDR3 runs to 11 residues. Trimming stripped 5 bases from V and 2 bases from J, with 2 bases between. This CDR3 is CASSHTDTQYF. In nucleotides, the CDR3 is TGTGCCAGCAGTCACACAGATACGCAGTATTTT.

The chain employs TRBV27 and TRBJ2-1, with TRBD1 matching 7 bases. Unmatched junction bases numbered 4, after V lost 1 base and J lost 10 bases. The CDR3 loop spans 13 amino acids. Germline-derived CDR1 and CDR2 are MNHEY and SMNVEV (reference sequence). The CDR3 region is CASSLYRGREQFF. The CDR3 bases are TGTGCCAGCAGTTTATACAGGGGACGGGAGCAGTTCTTC.

This sequence joins TRBV5-6 and TRBJ2-7; 9 bases are a match to TRBD1. This CDR3 spans 15 amino acids. Germline lookup yields CDR1 SGHDT and CDR2 YYEEEE. V was pared by 4 bases and J by 6 bases, with 11 bases of the junction left unmatched. The CDR3 coding sequence is TGTGCCAGCAGCGACCCAAGACAGGGGGACTCCGAGCAGTACTTC. It is translated as CASSDPRQGDSEQYF.

The V and J genes are TRBV4-1 and TRBJ2-7; possibly TRBD1 or TRBD2 for D (7 bases each). The CDR3 has 15 residues. CDR1 is MGHRA, CDR2 YSYEKL, per germline. The germline V and J ends were trimmed by 4 bases and 7 bases, with 20 bases remaining between them. CDR3 sequence reads: CASSPQTGRDEEQYF. As DNA, the CDR3 is TGCGCCAGCAGCCCTCAGACAGGGAGGGATGAAGAGCAGTACTTC.

The chain joins TRBV6-5 to TRBJ1-1, with D possibly TRBD1 on 5 matching bases. Germline V gene lookup returns CDR1 MNHEY and CDR2 SVGAGI. The germline V and J ends were trimmed by 6 bases and 3 bases, with 11 bases remaining between them. The length of the CDR3 is 13 residues. The CDR3 sequence: CASSSDSDTEAFF. DNA for the CDR3: TGTGCCAGCAGCTCCGACAGCGACACTGAAGCTTTCTTT.

The chain recombines TRBV28 with TRBJ2-7; the match to TRBD1 covers 9 bases. CDR3 size: 13 residues. V dropped 5 bases and J dropped 5; count of bases not matched to a gene: 4. Germline CDR1 reads MDHEN; CDR2 reads SYDVKM. In DNA form, the CDR3 reads TGTGCCAGCAGTCAAGGGACAGGGCACGAGCAGTACTTC. Protein: CASSQGTGHEQYF.

This clone was seen a handful of times. The chain is built from TRBV6-4 and TRBJ2-3; 9 nucleotides line up with TRBD1. The V segment lost 4 bases and the J segment 1 base; nucleotides outside the gene matches: 0. CDR1 MRHNA and CDR2 SNTAGT come from the germline V gene. This CDR3 has 14 amino acids. CDR3 nucleotides: TGTGCCAGCAGTGGGACAGGGGGCACAGATACGCAGTATTTT. Its translation: CASSGTGGTDTQYF.

The genes are TRBV2 and TRBJ2-5; D call uncertain. CDR1 and CDR2 (germline): SNHLY, FYNNEI. Trimming left V 6 bases short and J 5 bases short, with 16 bases between. The CDR3 has 14 amino acids. The CDR3 DNA reads TGTGCCAGCAGCCAGCCAGCTTCGGAGGAGACCCAGTACTTC. Amino acid sequence: CASSQPASEETQYF.

A few counts support this clone. This chain uses TRBV7-6 with TRBJ1-2; D uncertain. The V end was cut by 5 bases, the J end by 6 bases, with 13 bases between. This CDR3 spans 13 amino acids. Germline V gene lookup returns CDR1 SGHVS and CDR2 FNYEAQ. The CDR3 reads CASSPIPTDGYTF. CDR3 DNA sequence: TGTGCCAGCAGCCCTATCCCCACAGATGGCTACACCTTC.

V gene TRBV5-1 combines with J gene TRBJ2-4; 8 bases agree with TRBD1. CDR3 length equals 14 residues. Germline-derived CDR1 and CDR2 are SGHRS and YFSETQ. V was clipped by 2 bases and J by 8 bases; unmatched bases: 6. For the CDR3, the DNA is TGCGCCAGCAGCTTACAGGGGGATGAGGACATTCAGTACTTC. It translates to CASSLQGDEDIQYF.

In this sample, this clone turned up once. This chain connects TRBV21-1 to TRBJ2-5; the table calls TRBD2, which could not be checked here. TRBV21-1 is flagged as a pseudogene. This CDR3 comprises 18 residues. In nucleotides, the CDR3 is TGTGCCAGCAGCCTAGGGACTAGCGGGGGCGGCGCGGATGAGACCCAGTACTTC. Translation: CASSLGTSGGGADETQYF.

This CDR3 reads CASSYSRVNTGELFF. The CDR3 DNA reads as TGTGCCAGCAGTTACTCTCGGGTGAACACCGGGGAGCTGTTTTTT. The rearrangement joins TRBV6-5 to TRBJ2-2, with no clear D. From germline, CDR1 is MNHEY and CDR2 SVGAGI. Trimming took off 0 bases at V and 1 base at J, with 6 bases between the two ends. The CDR3 has 15 amino acids.

The chain has TRBV4-1 and TRBJ2-7, with TRBD2 as a possible D gene (6 bases). The CDR3 has 12 residues. V was shortened by 1 base and J by 6 bases, with 7 bases between the two germline ends. The germline V gene has CDR1 MGHRA and CDR2 YSYEKL. The CDR3 loop reads CASSQGGVEQYF. The CDR3 region has the DNA TGCGCCAGCAGCCAAGGGGGGGTCGAGCAGTACTTC.

The rearrangement joins TRBV30 to TRBJ1-2, with D hard to call. Germline V gene lookup returns CDR1 GTSNPN and CDR2 SVGIG (reference sequence). V gave up 5 bases and J gave up 6 bases, with 16 bases separating them. This CDR3 is built from 13 residues. As DNA, the CDR3 is TGTGCCTGGCGGAGTCCCTGGGAACATGGCTACACCTTC. This translates into CAWRSPWEHGYTF.

The V call is TRBV2, the J call TRBJ2-2; TRBD2 agrees at 9 bases. The germline CDR1 and CDR2 sequences are SNHLY and FYNNEI. V lost 7 bases to trimming and J lost 1 base; unmatched junction nucleotides: 4. CDR3 size: 15 residues. Written as DNA, the CDR3 is TGTGCCAGCACTCGGACTAGCGTGAACACCGGGGAGCTGTTTTTT. Translating gives CASTRTSVNTGELFF.

The chain joins TRBV6-5 to TRBJ2-7; D remains ambiguous. V was trimmed by 0 bases and J by 2 bases, leaving 14 bases between them. Germline V gene sequence: CDR1 MNHEY, CDR2 SVGAGI. The CDR3 is made up of 16 amino acids. CDR3: CASSYSSYRTPYEQYF. In DNA form, the CDR3 reads TGTGCCAGCAGTTACTCGTCTTATAGGACCCCCTACGAGCAGTACTTC.

J is TRBJ1-1 and V is TRBV5-1; D is possibly TRBD1 (6 bases). The CDR3 totals 17 residues. The V gene's germline CDR1 is SGHRS and CDR2 YFSETQ. V shed 5 bases and J shed 2 bases, with 22 bases lying between them. The DNA of the CDR3 is TGCGCCAGCAGAACGCAATCTACAGGGATTCGAAACACTGAAGCTTTCTTT. It translates to CASRTQSTGIRNTEAFF.

V gene TRBV9 combines with J gene TRBJ2-7; the D is unclear. The V and J ends lost 1 base and 3 bases respectively, with 11 bases between them. CDR1 and CDR2 (germline): SGDLS, YYNGEE. There are 14 residues in the CDR3. The CDR3 region has the DNA TGTGCCAGCAGCGTATACGGCGGAAGCTACGAGCAGTACTTC. This gives the protein CASSVYGGSYEQYF. Supplemented by reference TRBV9 and TRBJ2-7, the full variable domain reads DSGVTQTPKHLITATGQRVTLRCSPRSGDLSVYWYQQSLDQGLQFLIQYYNGEERAKGNILERFSAQQFPDLHSELNLSSLELGDSALYFCASSVYGGSYEQYFGPGTRLTVT.

This chain connects TRBV28 to TRBJ1-1; 10 bases are shared with TRBD1. This CDR3 is 17 amino acids long. V lost 6 bases to trimming and J lost 4 bases; unmatched junction nucleotides: 14. Per the germline V gene, CDR1 is MDHEN and CDR2 is SYDVKM. CDR3 DNA sequence: TGTGCCAGCAGGCAACCCCCATGGGACAGGGGCCGCACTGAAGCTTTCTTT. Amino acid sequence: CASRQPPWDRGRTEAFF. The entire variable domain, with the rest obtained from reference TRBV28 and TRBJ1-1, is as follows: DVKVTQSSRYLVKRTGEKVFLECVQDMDHENMFWYRQDPGLGLRLIYFSYDVKMKEKGDIPEGYSVSREKKERFSLILESASTNQTSMYLCASRQPPWDRGRTEAFFGQGTRLTVV.

This chain links TRBV6-1 with TRBJ2-7; D is unclear. The CDR3 is made up of 15 amino acids. Trimming stripped 0 bases from V and 2 bases from J, with 11 bases between. Germline assignment: CDR1 MNHNS and CDR2 SASEGT. The CDR3 protein is CASSEADSYPYEQYF. The CDR3 coding sequence is TGTGCCAGCAGTGAAGCCGATAGCTACCCCTACGAGCAGTACTTC.

The CDR3 here is CASSLPTAETGELFF. The CDR3 region has the DNA TGCGCCAGCAGCTTACCCACGGCGGAAACCGGGGAGCTGTTTTTT. The chain couples TRBV5-1 to TRBJ2-2, with D unresolved. With 2 bases removed from V and 5 bases from J, the gap between germline ends came to 13 bases. The germline V gene encodes CDR1 SGHRS and CDR2 YFSETQ. The CDR3 consists of 15 residues.

The rearrangement joins TRBV4-1 to TRBJ2-2, with 8 bases aligning to TRBD1. J was trimmed by 4 bases and V by 4 bases; bases with no gene match: 11. The CDR3 contains 17 residues. From germline, CDR1 is MGHRA and CDR2 YSYEKL. In nucleotides, the CDR3 is TGCGCCAGCAGCCCACCCGGCAGGACAGGGAGCACCGGGGAGCTGTTTTTT. It translates to CASSPPGRTGSTGELFF.